This passage covers 22 T cell receptor beta chains from one sample sequenced in a study of CD8 T cells in ankylosing spondylitis (dated by TCRdb to 2017 to 2019). The library came from 5' RACE. This sample was sequenced with an Illumina HiSeq 2500. TCRdb handled the public reads itself, with Q25 trimming in fastp and clone calling in MiXCR, and kept productive beta chains. Rows are combined by CDR3 protein, so each entry shows the most common genes and DNA. The sample table lists fewer than 350,000 distinct CDR3 sequences, around a tenth of them with a count of one. Roughly 9.5% of the sample lies in the top ten. Specimen: blood, either unsorted or a sorted T cell fraction (not recorded which). Every receptor here comes from a female donor with ankylosing spondylitis or in good health (not recorded which).

This clonotype was counted only a few times. J is TRBJ1-2 and V is TRBV30, with D perhaps TRBD1 (5 bases). This CDR3 region has 14 residues. V was shortened by 0 bases and J by 6 bases, with 14 bases between the two germline ends. From germline, CDR1 is GTSNPN and CDR2 SVGIG (reference sequence). CDR3 sequence (DNA): TGTGCCTGGAGTGTAATCGCAGGGAAGAATGGCTACACCTTC. Its translation: CAWSVIAGKNGYTF.

Concerning this clonotype: This clone may be a read error of a much larger clone one base away. The rearrangement joins TRBV20-1 to TRBJ2-7, with TRBD1 matching over 7 bases. The CDR3 covers 14 residues. CDR1 is DFQATT, CDR2 SNEGSKA, per germline (reference sequence). With V trimmed by 0 bases and J by 7 bases, 9 bases remained unmatched. The CDR3 reads CSARDPLTGKEQYF. The CDR3 DNA follows: TGCAGTGCTAGAGATCCTCTGACAGGGAAGGAGCAGTACTTC.

This clonotype has at least ten counts. The J gene is TRBJ2-1, the V gene TRBV15; TRBD2 might be the D (5 bases). V lost 4 bases to trimming and J lost 1 base, with 11 bases between them. Looked up from germline, CDR1 is LNHNV and CDR2 is YYDKDF (reference sequence). The CDR3 runs to 15 residues. The CDR3 DNA is TGTGCCACCAGCACGACTATTGGTTCCTACAATGAGCAGTTCTTC. Translation: CATSTTIGSYNEQFF. The variable domain in full, completed from reference TRBV15 and TRBJ2-1, reads DAMVIQNPRYQVTQFGKPVTLSCSQTLNHNVMYWYQQKSSQAPKLLFHYYDKDFNNEADTPDNFQSRRPNTSFCFLDIRSPGLGDTAMYLCATSTTIGSYNEQFFGPGTRLTVL.

This clonotype was observed a handful of times. The chain couples TRBV4-1 to TRBJ2-7; D possibly corresponds to TRBD1 (5 bases). This CDR3 is 14 amino acids long. Germline loops: CDR1 MGHRA, CDR2 YSYEKL. Trimming removed 6 bases at V and 3 bases at J, with 15 bases between. The DNA for the CDR3 is TGCGCCAGCAGTCCTACTGACAGCTACTACGAGCAGTACTTC. Protein product: CASSPTDSYYEQYF.

A few counts support this clonotype. The V call is TRBV5-1, the J call TRBJ2-1; D is perhaps TRBD2 (5 bases). This CDR3 is 15 amino acids long. Germline loops: CDR1 SGHRS, CDR2 YFSETQ. Trimming removed 5 bases at V and 6 bases at J, with 18 bases between. The CDR3 sequence is CASRPSGLASNEQFF. Here the CDR3 DNA reads TGCGCCAGCAGACCCTCGGGTCTAGCTAGCAATGAGCAGTTCTTC.

The chain links TRBV29-1 to TRBJ2-7; D may be TRBD1 (6 bases). This CDR3 region has 11 residues. V was shortened by 6 bases and J by 2 bases, with 8 bases between the two germline ends. CDR1 and CDR2 from the germline V gene are SQVTM and ANQGSEA. In DNA, the CDR3 is TGCAGCGTGGACAGAGCCTACGAGCAGTACTTC. Residues: CSVDRAYEQYF.

This clonotype has ten or more counts. The V and J genes are TRBV5-5 and TRBJ1-3; no firm D call. CDR3 length equals 15 residues. CDR1 and CDR2 from the germline V gene are SGHKS and YYEKEE (reference sequence). V dropped 2 bases and J dropped 0 bases, with 9 bases sitting between them. CDR3 nucleotide sequence: TGTGCCAGCAGCTTACCGGGTTACTCTGGAAACACCATATATTTT. It encodes CASSLPGYSGNTIYF. Looking up the rest from reference TRBV5-5 and TRBJ1-3 gives the full variable domain: DAGVTQSPTHLIKTRGQQVTLRCSPISGHKSVSWYQQVLGQGPQFIFQYYEKEERGRGNFPDRFSARQFPNYSSELNVNALLLGDSALYLCASSLPGYSGNTIYFGEGSWLTVV.

This clonotype was observed a handful of times. This chain joins TRBV27 and TRBJ2-7; 12 positions agree with TRBD1. Germline assignment: CDR1 MNHEY and CDR2 SMNVEV (reference sequence). The length of the CDR3 is 15 residues. Germline trimming cut 6 bases from V and 2 bases from J; bases unmatched to any gene: 5. The CDR3 reads CASSWDRGPPYEQYF. The CDR3 nucleotides read TGTGCCAGCAGCTGGGACAGGGGGCCCCCCTACGAGCAGTACTTC.

This clonotype came up many times. The chain links TRBV12-3 or TRBV12-4 to TRBJ1-3; 7 bases match TRBD1. There are 14 residues in the CDR3. The V gene end was trimmed by 2 bases and the J gene end by 3 bases; junction bases not matched to a gene: 1. In DNA, the CDR3 is TGTGCCAGCAGTTTACCAGGGGGTGGAAACACCATATATTTT. Its translation: CASSLPGGGNTIYF.

The chain joins TRBV5-1 to TRBJ2-6; 7 nucleotides align to TRBD1. Germline V gene data show CDR1 as SGHRS and CDR2 as YFSETQ. The CDR3 has 17 amino acids. Trimming cost V 4 bases and J 0 bases; bases outside gene matches: 7. The CDR3 DNA is TGCGCCAGCAGCGAACCGGGACAGCACTCTGGGGCCAACGTCCTGACTTTC. Translation gives CASSEPGQHSGANVLTF.

This clonotype was counted between two and nine times. The chain links TRBV19 to TRBJ1-1; D not certain. Germline loops: CDR1 LNHDA, CDR2 SQIVND (reference sequence). The CDR3 runs to 12 residues. V gave up 6 bases and J gave up 3 bases, with 8 bases separating them. The CDR3 nucleotides are TGTGCCAGTAGACGGGAACACACTGAAGCTTTCTTT. Its translation: CASRREHTEAFF.

This clonotype was counted at least ten times. The genes are TRBV9 and TRBJ2-5; 8 nucleotides align to TRBD1. CDR1 SGDLS and CDR2 YYNGEE come from the germline V gene. The CDR3 has 15 amino acids. Trimming cost V 2 bases and J 11 bases; bases outside gene matches: 14. The CDR3 sequence: CASSVTGTGQSLQYF. The CDR3 region has the DNA TGTGCCAGCAGCGTTACCGGGACAGGCCAATCATTGCAGTACTTC.

In this sample, this clonotype turned up many times. The chain is built from TRBV11-1 and TRBJ2-7; the match to TRBD1 covers 8 bases. The CDR3 consists of 14 residues. In germline, CDR1 is SGHAT, CDR2 FQDESV (reference sequence). Trimming took 5 bases from V and 3 from J; bases not matched to a gene: 6. CDR3 DNA sequence: TGTGCCAGCAGCGCTTCGGGACAGGTCTACGAGCAGTACTTC. Its protein is CASSASGQVYEQYF.

J is TRBJ2-1 and V is TRBV28; 8 positions agree with TRBD2. Germline V gene data show CDR1 as MDHEN and CDR2 as SYDVKM. The CDR3 has 14 residues. V shed 8 bases, J shed 8 bases, and the junction held 11 bases outside the gene matches. The CDR3 spells CASGAGVFIDEQFF. The CDR3 DNA reads TGTGCCAGCGGAGCGGGAGTCTTTATCGATGAGCAGTTCTTC.

The chain employs TRBV14 and TRBJ1-2; possible D gene TRBD1, 5 bases. This CDR3 has 15 residues. V gave up 2 bases and J gave up 4 bases, with 14 bases separating them. Germline V CDR1 and CDR2: SGHDN, FVKESK. DNA of the CDR3: TGTGCCAGCAGCCAACAGGGAGTTGGGGGCTATGGCTACACCTTC. It specifies CASSQQGVGGYGYTF.

The rearrangement links TRBV9 to TRBJ2-3; 9 bases are shared with TRBD2. The CDR3 has 16 amino acids. Germline V gene sequence: CDR1 SGDLS, CDR2 YYNGEE. J was trimmed by 0 bases and V by 3 bases; bases with no gene match: 5. CDR3 sequence reads: CASSALAGLSTDTQYF. DNA for the CDR3: TGTGCCAGCAGCGCCCTAGCGGGATTAAGCACAGATACGCAGTATTTT.

At least ten counts were recorded for this clonotype. The chain employs TRBV7-9 and TRBJ2-5; 7 bases line up with TRBD1. Trimming at V came to 2 bases and at J to 4 bases, leaving 10 bases not matched to a gene. Germline-derived CDR1 and CDR2 are SEHNR and FQNEAQ (reference sequence). The CDR3 runs to 16 residues. The CDR3 loop reads CASSLPDSTGVETQYF. The DNA of the CDR3 is TGTGCCAGCAGCTTACCCGACTCCACAGGGGTAGAGACCCAGTACTTC.

This clonotype was found many times. The chain carries TRBV6-2 or TRBV6-3 and TRBJ2-2; 8 bases line up with TRBD2. Trimming removed 5 bases from V and 4 bases from J; junction bases left unmatched: 9. This CDR3 contains 16 residues. Germline CDR1 is MNHEY and CDR2 is SVGEGT. The CDR3 bases are TGTGCCAGCAGTCGAGCGGGAGAAGGGGTCACCGGGGAGCTGTTTTTT. Protein: CASSRAGEGVTGELFF.

A few counts support this clonotype. The chain uses TRBV5-1 and TRBJ1-1; TRBD1 might be the D (5 bases). The germline V gene has CDR1 SGHRS and CDR2 YFSETQ. The CDR3 is made up of 15 amino acids. Between the trimmed V and J ends, which lost 2 bases and 0 bases, there was a span of 11 bases. As DNA, the CDR3 is TGCGCCAGCAGCTTCGTGGAGGGGCTGAACACTGAAGCTTTCTTT. Its translation: CASSFVEGLNTEAFF. The full variable domain, its missing parts supplied by reference TRBV5-1 and TRBJ1-1, is KAGVTQTPRYLIKTRGQQVTLSCSPISGHRSVSWYQQTPGQGLQFLFEYFSETQRNKGNFPGRFSGRQFSNSRSEMNVSTLELGDSALYLCASSFVEGLNTEAFFGQGTRLTVV.

This clonotype was picked up a small number of times. The chain joins TRBV12-3 or TRBV12-4 to TRBJ1-5; 7 positions match TRBD1. Trimming cost V 5 bases and J 4 bases; bases outside gene matches: 8. The CDR3 totals 15 residues. The CDR3 loop is CASSGGTAINQPQHF. The CDR3 nucleotides read TGTGCCAGCAGTGGGGGGACAGCGATAAATCAGCCCCAGCATTTT.

As regards this clonotype: A read error may produce the germline difference seen at one junction end. CDR3 loop: CASSLGRDRALNAEAFF. CDR3 coding DNA: TGCGCCAGCAGCTTGGGCCGGGACAGAGCTTTGAACGCTGAAGCTTTCTTT. This rearrangement joins TRBV5-1 to TRBJ1-1, with 7 positions matching TRBD1. The CDR3 runs 17 residues. Germline lookup yields CDR1 SGHRS and CDR2 YFSETQ.

This clonotype was recorded many times. The V gene is TRBV5-1, the J gene TRBJ2-1, with D possibly called TRBD1 or TRBD2 (6 bases each). CDR1 and CDR2 from the germline V gene are SGHRS and YFSETQ. The V end lost 3 bases, the J end lost 4 bases, and 14 bases lay between the germline ends. The CDR3 totals 15 residues. The DNA for the CDR3 is TGCGCCAGCAGCTCCGGGGGACAAACTTACAATGAGCAGTTCTTC. Residues: CASSSGGQTYNEQFF.